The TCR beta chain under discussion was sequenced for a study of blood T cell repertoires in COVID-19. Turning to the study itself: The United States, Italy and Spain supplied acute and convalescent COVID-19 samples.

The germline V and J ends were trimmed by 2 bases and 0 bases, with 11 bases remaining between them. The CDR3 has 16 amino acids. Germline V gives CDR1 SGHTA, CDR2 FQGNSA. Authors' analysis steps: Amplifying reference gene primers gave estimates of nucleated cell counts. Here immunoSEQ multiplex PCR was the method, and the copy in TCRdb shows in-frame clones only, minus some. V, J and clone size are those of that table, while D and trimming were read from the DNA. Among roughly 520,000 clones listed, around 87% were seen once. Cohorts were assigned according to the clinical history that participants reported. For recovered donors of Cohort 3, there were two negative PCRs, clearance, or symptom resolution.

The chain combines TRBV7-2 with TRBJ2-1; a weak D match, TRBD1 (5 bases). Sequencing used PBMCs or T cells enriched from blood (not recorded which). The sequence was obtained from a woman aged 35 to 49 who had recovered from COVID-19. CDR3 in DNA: TGTGCCAGCAGCTTAATGGGGCTGATCTCCTACAATGAGCAGTTCTTC. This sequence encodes CASSLMGLISYNEQFF.